This T cell receptor beta chain is drawn from a study of T cells in Graves' hyperthyroidism and ophthalmopathy. TCR beta CDR3 region amplification was performed from RNA transcripts. Researchers ran a first-round RT-PCR on the TCR CDR3 using the HTBI primer set. TCRdb re-called the multiplex PCR reads with MiXCR, one entry per CDR3 protein. Of roughly 500,000 distinct CDR3 sequences listed, about 46% were seen once; the top ten hold about 43%. Termini included, the CDR3 measures 17 amino acids. Uncontrolled infection, other autoimmune disease, pregnancy and lactation each barred patients from inclusion. Regarding the study as a whole: Ophthalmopathy, as predicted by the model, came a median around 6 months after the prediction.

In the case of this clonotype: Its specificity is not known. Because the CDR3's place on the DNA is in doubt, the DNA is left out and the CDR3 is given as listed by TCRdb.

Sequenced sample: peripheral blood or thyroid tissue (not recorded which). This sequence was found in an adult woman with Graves' disease, either hyperthyroidism or ophthalmopathy (not recorded which). The chain links TRBV12-3 or TRBV12-4 to TRBJ1-2; the table's D call TRBD1 went unverified against the DNA. CDR3 amino acids: CASSFTSFAGGNYGYAF.